This T cell receptor (beta chain) originates from a study of T-cell reconstitution after alpha-beta-depleted transplantation in children. Study-wide points: T-cell counts and diversity at one year post-transplant came mainly from newly produced T cells. After transplant, at about two months, alpha-beta T cells were reportedly derived from several hundred expanded graft clones. TCRbeta diversity was high at day 60 in some patients (a result of surviving recipient T cells and thymic progenitors).

Concerning this clonotype itself: Antigen specificity is unknown.

The CDR3 extends over 16 amino acids. In germline, CDR1 is SGHKS, CDR2 YYEKEE (reference sequence). V dropped 0 bases and J dropped 7; count of bases not matched to a gene: 12. The TCRbeta library was prepared with unique molecular identifiers. TCRdb reprocessed the PCR reads with MiXCR, giving one entry per CDR3 protein. The data hold a few hundred thousand distinct CDR3 sequences, with over 25% observed a single time. This specimen was PBMCs, taken before TCRalphabeta/CD19-depleted stem cell transplant. The chain joins TRBV5-5 to TRBJ1-2; 7 bases map to TRBD1. This receptor was obtained from a boy under two years old with Wiskott-Aldrich syndrome, due to receive a stem cell transplant. The CDR3 loop reads CASSLALTRGGSGYTF. The CDR3 DNA reads TGTGCCAGCAGCTTGGCACTCACCCGAGGGGGCTCTGGCTACACCTTC.